The clone carrying this T cell receptor (beta chain) was counted only a few times. Antigen: not known. As part of library construction, unique molecular identifiers were attached to individual cDNA molecules. TCRdb re-analysed the 5' RACE reads in MiXCR, keeping a single row per CDR3 protein. The sample has approximately 120,000 distinct CDR3 sequences; 14% to 15% are singletons. The data originate from a study of early T cells in non-severe SARS-CoV-2 infection. The overall study: With bulk RNA from unsorted whole blood as input, sequencing yielded unpaired chains. Broader study findings: VDJdb-based annotation leaned toward anti-spike CD8 responses and missed private and CD4 specificities.

Germline loops: CDR1 ENHRY, CDR2 SYGVKD. V lost 4 bases and J lost 2, with 7 bases in between. The CDR3 has 13 amino acids. The chain recombines TRBV10-3 with TRBJ2-3; the D is unclear. What was sequenced was whole blood. The source is an adult who was a healthcare worker with PCR-confirmed SARS-CoV-2 infection or an uninfected control (not recorded which). CDR3 residues: CAISGKNTDTQYF. The CDR3 region has the DNA TGTGCCATCAGTGGTAAGAACACAGATACGCAGTATTTT.